This T cell receptor (beta chain) was sequenced during a study of T cell repertoires in cytomegalovirus infection. Study-wide background: Matching HLA type, along with CMV infection, was indicated by public TCR beta signatures.

Findings and caveats of the study: Cumulative frequency of public TCR beta families picked out carriers of CMV plus the relevant HLA. CMV-specific TCR beta clonotypes restricted by HLA-C dominated the ex vivo response.

This clonotype appeared many times. Its antigen is unknown. TCRdb independently ran MiXCR on the reads; one entry per CDR3 protein. The table has approximately 250,000 distinct CDR3 sequences, around 9% seen once. V shed 2 bases and J shed 1 base, with 9 bases lying between them. The CDR3 sequence is 14 residues long. This TCR was recovered from a human donor in good health (CMV status not recorded). Some clones in this sample may be carry-over from other donors' samples. Input material: PBMCs. The gene calls are TRBV12-3 or TRBV12-4 and TRBJ2-7; D ambiguous. CDR3 sequence: CASSLYDSSYEQYF. CDR3 DNA: TGTGCCAGCAGTTTATATGACTCGTCCTACGAGCAGTACTTC.